These T cell receptor beta chains were read from a single sample in a study of T cell repertoires in cytomegalovirus infection. TCRdb redid the calling of the reads with MiXCR, one entry per CDR3 protein. The sample lists more than 250,000 distinct CDR3 sequences, roughly 25% occurring once. No antigens are known for them. The sequenced sample was cultured PBMCs, obtained from culture after CMV antigen stimulation. These receptors all come from a human donor in good health (CMV status not recorded). Some clones in this sample may be carry-over from other donors' samples. CDR3s include the opening cysteine and the closing phenylalanine or tryptophan.

cdr3_aa v_call cdr3_length
CASSEWTSGSNEQFF TRBV25-1 15
CASSRQIGLVGNEQFF TRBV7-6 16
CASTRNNQPQHF TRBV7-2 12
CASSLPSGRKETQYF TRBV5-6 15
CASSLTTQGVMAYEQYF TRBV7-9 17
CASSRYTETQYF TRBV7-8 12
CASSLAARSSYNEQFF TRBV7-2 16
CASSKGGSADTQYF TRBV7-2 14
CASSPTTGTNEKLFF TRBV12-3/TRBV12-4 15
CASSSRTGGANTGELFF TRBV7-2 17